The 3 T cell receptor beta chains below were found in one sample sequenced in a study of blood T cell repertoires in COVID-19. Produced via immunoSEQ multiplex PCR; TCRdb's table is partial and in-frame only. This table has some 120,000 clones, around 88% appearing once. Source material: peripheral blood. The receptors stem from a human donor with acute or convalescent COVID-19. The donor label of this sample is uncertain.

This chain joins TRBV18 and TRBJ1-1; TRBD1 agrees at 7 bases. CDR1 is KGHSH, CDR2 LQKENI, per germline. The CDR3 is 15 amino acids. J was trimmed by 0 bases and V by 7 bases; bases with no gene match: 8. This chain's CDR3 is CASLRPTGLNTEAFF. For the CDR3, the DNA is TGTGCCAGCTTACGCCCGACAGGGCTGAACACTGAAGCTTTCTTT.

The chain is built from TRBV30 and TRBJ1-1; tentatively, D is TRBD1 (6 bases). CDR1 is GTSNPN and CDR2 is SVGIG in the germline V gene (reference sequence). Between the trimmed V and J ends, which lost 3 bases and 3 bases, there was a span of 11 bases. The CDR3 length is 13 residues. The CDR3 loop is CAWRYQGYTEAFF. Here the CDR3 DNA reads TGTGCCTGGAGATACCAGGGGTACACTGAAGCTTTCTTT.

This clone was recorded a few times. The rearrangement joins TRBV7-2 to TRBJ2-7; 7 bases match TRBD2. Trimming removed 7 bases from V and 3 bases from J; junction bases left unmatched: 12. CDR3 size: 15 residues. CDR1 SGHTA and CDR2 FQGNSA come from the germline V gene. The CDR3 sequence: CASNYGGMISYEQYF. CDR3 DNA sequence: TGTGCCAGCAACTACGGGGGGATGATCAGCTACGAGCAGTACTTC.